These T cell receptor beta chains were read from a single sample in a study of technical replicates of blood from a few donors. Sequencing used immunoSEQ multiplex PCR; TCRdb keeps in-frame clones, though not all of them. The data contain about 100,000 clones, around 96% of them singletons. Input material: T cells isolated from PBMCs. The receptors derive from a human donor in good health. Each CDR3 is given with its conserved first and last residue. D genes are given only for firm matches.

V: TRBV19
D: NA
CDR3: CASSATADTEAFF

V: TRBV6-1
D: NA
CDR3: CASSDHPGLKSSYNEQFF

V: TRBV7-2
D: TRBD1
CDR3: CASSLYNRGNSGANVLTF

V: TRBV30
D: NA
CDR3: CAWSGQPYQPQHF

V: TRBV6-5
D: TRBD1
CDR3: CASSTGGNTEAFF

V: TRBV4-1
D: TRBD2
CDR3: CASSQELAGLTYEQCF

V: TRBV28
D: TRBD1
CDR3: CASSLGTGVSAQYF

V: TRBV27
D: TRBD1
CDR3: CASSLRPGQGYNEQFF

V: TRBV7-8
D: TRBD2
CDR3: CASSPLAVETQYF

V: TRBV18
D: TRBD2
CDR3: CASSHRLAGVDEQYF

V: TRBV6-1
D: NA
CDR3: CAQGTYEQYF

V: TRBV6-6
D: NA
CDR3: CASFANYGYTF

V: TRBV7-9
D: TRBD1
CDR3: CASSRDREMAELFF

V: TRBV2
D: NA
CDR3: CASRDRFLSLEQYF

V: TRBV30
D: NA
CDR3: CAWSVNRDTEAFF

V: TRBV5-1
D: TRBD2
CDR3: CASSSGNSYNEQFF

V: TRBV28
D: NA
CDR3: CASSDVQGFVEQYF

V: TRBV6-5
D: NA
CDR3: CASSYSISDTQYF

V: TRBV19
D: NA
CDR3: CASSPALGLNEKLFF

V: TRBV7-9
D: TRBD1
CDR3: CASSLAWLGDRETGYTF

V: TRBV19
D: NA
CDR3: CASNYGAQPQHF

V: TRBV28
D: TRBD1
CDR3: CASSRSPGQGHNEQFF

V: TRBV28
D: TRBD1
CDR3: CASSFQDFGQGYYEQYF

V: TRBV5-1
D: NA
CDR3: CASSLSLGGDGEQFF

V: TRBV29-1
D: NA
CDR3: CSVFGTYTGELFF

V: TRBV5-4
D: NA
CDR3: CASSLDRGWGDTQYF

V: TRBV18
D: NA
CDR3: CASSPSGGESNQPQHF

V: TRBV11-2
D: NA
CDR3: CASSLGGGYYGYTF

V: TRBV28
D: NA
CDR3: CASSLNRAGWEKLFF

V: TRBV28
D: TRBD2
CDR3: CATTSGILDTQYF

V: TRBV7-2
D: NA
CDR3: CASSLGAPGQGGYGYTF

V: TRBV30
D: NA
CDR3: CAWSGGSGEQYF

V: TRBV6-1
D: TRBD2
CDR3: CASLAGGPIDTQYF

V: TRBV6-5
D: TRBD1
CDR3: CASSYGQGSEAFF

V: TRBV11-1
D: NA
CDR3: CASSMIGGEQFF

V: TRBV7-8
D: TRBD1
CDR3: CASSLLRDRLYLSGANVLTF

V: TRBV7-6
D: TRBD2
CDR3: CASSLREGLDEQFF

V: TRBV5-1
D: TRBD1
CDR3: CASSPTGASGNTIYF

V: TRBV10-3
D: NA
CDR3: CAISESIRTGDSSYEQYF

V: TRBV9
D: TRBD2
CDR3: CASSVSGSRYETQYF

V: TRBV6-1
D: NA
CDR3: CASSETLVKTGELFF

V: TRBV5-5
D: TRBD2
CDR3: CASSLEVSGRAPDTQYF

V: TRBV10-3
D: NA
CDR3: CAISGGATYEQYF

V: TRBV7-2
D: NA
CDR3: CASSPTQETQYF

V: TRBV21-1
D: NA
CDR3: CASSKGQGALNTEAFF

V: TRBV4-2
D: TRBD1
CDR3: CASSPTGLGFGEKLFF

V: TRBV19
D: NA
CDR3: CASSNAGAYEQYF

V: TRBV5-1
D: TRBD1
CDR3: CASSPLWTGGYEQYF

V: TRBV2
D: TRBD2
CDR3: CASSVMRAGVGETQYF

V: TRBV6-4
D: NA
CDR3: CASSEGRNQPQHF

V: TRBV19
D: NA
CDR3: CASSPLTGELFF

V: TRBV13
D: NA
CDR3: CASSFSLYNEQFF

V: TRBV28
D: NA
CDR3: CASSLYGEAFF

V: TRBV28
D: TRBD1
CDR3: CASSLNRGRSGANVLTF